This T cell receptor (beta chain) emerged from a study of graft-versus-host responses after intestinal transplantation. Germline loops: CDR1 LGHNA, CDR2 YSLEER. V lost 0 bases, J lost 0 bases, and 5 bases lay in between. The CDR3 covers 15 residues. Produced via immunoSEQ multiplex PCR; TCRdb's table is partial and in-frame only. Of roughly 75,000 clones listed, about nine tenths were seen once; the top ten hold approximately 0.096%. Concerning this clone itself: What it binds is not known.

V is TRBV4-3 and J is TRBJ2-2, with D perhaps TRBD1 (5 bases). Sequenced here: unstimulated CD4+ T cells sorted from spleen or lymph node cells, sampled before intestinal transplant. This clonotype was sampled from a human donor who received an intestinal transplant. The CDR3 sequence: CASSQDRANTGELFF. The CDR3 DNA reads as TGCGCCAGCAGCCAAGACAGGGCGAACACCGGGGAGCTGTTTTTT.